These 21 T cell receptor beta chains were all obtained from the same sample, sequenced in a study of blood T cells in healthy people across ages. Using a J-beta primer mix together with a sample-barcoded 5' primer, a second PCR was run for about 6 to 11 cycles. TCRdb fed the 5' RACE reads into MiXCR, producing one record per CDR3 protein. There are approximately 940,000 distinct CDR3 sequences in the sample; around 48% occur only once, and roughly 12% lies in the top ten. The sequencing sample was made of blood. The receptors derive from a man aged 30-40 years in good health.

The chain has TRBV2 and TRBJ2-4, with D uncertain. The closer fit of TRBJ2-7 to the DNA end suggests the J call may be wrong. The CDR3 length is 13 residues. Germline V gene lookup returns CDR1 SNHLY and CDR2 FYNNEI. For the CDR3, the DNA is TGTGCCAGCAGTGAAAAGGGTACCTCCGAGCAGTACTTC. Translation: CASSEKGTSEQYF.

In its sample, this clonotype was seen a few times. This rearrangement joins TRBV5-1 to TRBJ2-7, with 7 bases aligning to TRBD2. The junction had 5 bases not matched to a gene; V was cut back by 0 bases and J by 2 bases. In germline, CDR1 is SGHRS, CDR2 YFSETQ. The CDR3 totals 15 residues. For the CDR3, the DNA is TGCGCCAGCAGCTTGGGAATAGCGGGTCCCTACGAGCAGTACTTC. It encodes CASSLGIAGPYEQYF.

Turning to this clonotype: This clone may be a read error of a much larger clone one base away. This chain links TRBV3-1 with TRBJ2-3, with a possible D match to TRBD2 (5 bases). Germline CDR1 and CDR2: LGHDT and YNNKEL (reference sequence). This CDR3 comprises 13 residues. V lost 4 bases to trimming and J lost 11 bases, with 16 bases between them. CDR3 loop: CASSLESGGMQYF. CDR3 DNA: TGTGCCAGCAGCCTAGAAAGCGGAGGAATGCAGTATTTT.

The chain carries TRBV4-1 and TRBJ2-2, with D tentatively TRBD2 (6 bases). This CDR3 contains 17 residues. The V gene lost 4 bases and the J gene lost 0 bases, with 15 bases spanning the gap. Germline V lookup: CDR1 MGHRA, CDR2 YSYEKL. The CDR3, as DNA: TGCGCCAGCAGCCGTCAGGGACTTACCGCGAACACCGGGGAGCTGTTTTTT. Translating it yields CASSRQGLTANTGELFF.

This rearrangement joins TRBV27 to TRBJ2-4; no definite D call. Judging by the DNA end, TRBJ2-7 fits better; the J call may be wrong. The germline CDR1 and CDR2 sequences are MNHEY and SMNVEV (reference sequence). The CDR3 sequence is 13 residues long. CDR3 nucleotides: TGTGCCAGCAGTTTCAAGAACGGTGCCGAGCAGTACTTC. It encodes CASSFKNGAEQYF.

This sequence joins TRBV6-1 and TRBJ2-7; D remains ambiguous. The end of the DNA is better explained by TRBJ2-5, so the J call may be wrong. CDR3 length: 15 residues. Germline CDR1 MNHNS, CDR2 SASEGT. The CDR3 nucleotides are TGTGCCAGCAGTGAAGGAGCCCTTACCCCAGAGACCCAGTACTTC. This translates into CASSEGALTPETQYF.

In DNA form, the CDR3 reads TGTGCCACCAGTGATTACGTGGTGGACAGGGGAGAGACCCAGTACTTC. Its protein is CATSDYVVDRGETQYF. This sequence joins TRBV24-1 and TRBJ2-5, with 9 bases aligning to TRBD1. The V segment lost 2 bases and the J segment 4 bases; nucleotides outside the gene matches: 7. The CDR3 totals 16 residues. CDR1 KGHDR and CDR2 SFDVKD come from the germline V gene.

The chain couples TRBV7-2 to TRBJ2-3, with 8 bases lining up with TRBD2. Germline values: CDR1 SGHTA, CDR2 FQGNSA. The V gene end was trimmed by 5 bases and the J gene end by 0 bases; junction bases not matched to a gene: 4. CDR3 length: 15 residues. CDR3 region: CASSTLAVSTDTQYF. DNA of the CDR3: TGTGCCAGCAGCACACTAGCGGTGAGCACAGATACGCAGTATTTT.

On this clonotype: A read error may explain this, as a much larger clone is one base away. The chain is built from TRBV7-2 and TRBJ2-4, with D perhaps matching TRBD2 (5 bases). The DNA end is more similar to TRBJ2-7, so the J call may be wrong. CDR3 length: 13 residues. Germline V gene data show CDR1 as SGHTA and CDR2 as FQGNSA. The CDR3 loop reads CASSSERAYEQYF. CDR3 nucleotide sequence: TGTGCCAGCAGCTCCGAGAGGGCCTACGAGCAGTACTTC.

The rearrangement uses TRBV6-5 and TRBJ2-4; D might be TRBD1 (6 bases). Gene TRBJ2-5 matches the end of the DNA better, so the J call may be wrong. The CDR3 has 15 residues. Germline CDR1 is MNHEY and CDR2 is SVGAGI. The DNA for the CDR3 is TGTGCCAGCAGTTACTCTCACAGGGTGGTAGAGACCCAGTACTTC. Residues: CASSYSHRVVETQYF.

This clonotype was seen a few times. V gene TRBV27 combines with J gene TRBJ1-1; 8 nucleotides align to TRBD1. CDR1 and CDR2 (germline): MNHEY, SMNVEV (reference sequence). CDR3 length: 14 amino acids. Unmatched junction bases numbered 10, after V lost 8 bases and J lost 5 bases. DNA of the CDR3: TGTGCCAGCGGGATAGACAGGGGTAGGACTGAAGCTTTCTTT. Residues: CASGIDRGRTEAFF.

The sample holds a few counts of this clonotype. This rearrangement joins TRBV20-1 to TRBJ1-1, with TRBD1 matching over 7 bases. The CDR3 runs 15 residues. Germline CDR1 reads DFQATT; CDR2 reads SNEGSKA (reference sequence). The V segment lost 5 bases and the J segment 4 bases; nucleotides outside the gene matches: 13. CDR3 amino acids: CSAARGDRGLTEAFF. CDR3 nucleotides: TGCAGTGCTGCAAGAGGGGACAGAGGGCTCACTGAAGCTTTCTTT.

This clonotype was seen at least ten times. The chain carries TRBV4-3 and TRBJ2-7, with a tentative D call TRBD1 (5 bases). The CDR3 spans 15 residues. Germline V gives CDR1 LGHNA, CDR2 YSLEER. V lost 0 bases to trimming and J lost 3 bases, with 12 bases between them. CDR3 nucleotides: TGCGCCAGCAGCCAAGATATCGCAGGGAACTACGAGCAGTACTTC. Protein sequence: CASSQDIAGNYEQYF.

V usage is TRBV4-3 and J usage is TRBJ2-7, with D possibly being TRBD1 or TRBD2 (6 bases each). Germline-derived CDR1 and CDR2 are LGHNA and YSLEER. CDR3 length equals 16 residues. V lost 0 bases to trimming and J lost 3 bases, with 15 bases between them. In DNA, the CDR3 is TGCGCCAGCAGCCAAGATCGAGGGGGGAGTTTCTACGAGCAGTACTTC. Its protein is CASSQDRGGSFYEQYF.

This clonotype was found many times. The chain recombines TRBV29-1 with TRBJ1-2; 9 bases agree with TRBD1. This CDR3 is 13 amino acids long. CDR1 and CDR2 from the germline V gene are SQVTM and ANQGSEA. V lost 7 bases, J lost 8 bases, and 11 bases stayed unmatched. The CDR3 sequence is CSGGTGTAGGYTF. DNA for the CDR3: TGCAGCGGTGGGACAGGGACGGCGGGCGGCTACACCTTC. The full variable domain, rest sourced from reference TRBV29-1 and TRBJ1-2, is SAVISQKPSRDICQRGTSLTIQCQVDSQVTMMFWYRQQPGQSLTLIATANQGSEATYESGFVIDKFPISRPNLTFSTLTVSNMSPEDSSIYLCSGGTGTAGGYTFGSGTRLTVV.

This clonotype was found a few times. The chain employs TRBV6-5 and TRBJ2-7; D is ambiguous. The V and J ends lost 6 bases and 2 bases respectively, with 11 bases between them. The germline V gene has CDR1 MNHEY and CDR2 SVGAGI. The CDR3 has 13 residues. CDR3 DNA: TGTGCCAGCAGAAGGACCTCAACCTACGAGCAGTACTTC. Encoded protein: CASRRTSTYEQYF.

The J gene is TRBJ2-3, the V gene TRBV30; 9 bases agree with TRBD1. Trimming cost V 4 bases and J 5 bases; bases outside gene matches: 7. Germline-derived CDR1 and CDR2 are GTSNPN and SVGIG (reference sequence). The CDR3 consists of 14 residues. CDR3 sequence reads: CAWNTGGGGDTQYF. For the CDR3, the DNA is TGTGCCTGGAACACAGGGGGCGGTGGAGATACGCAGTATTTT.

The chain uses TRBV3-1 and TRBJ2-1; 12 bases line up with TRBD2. V was pared by 5 bases and J by 3 bases, with 17 bases of the junction left unmatched. Germline lookup yields CDR1 LGHDT and CDR2 YNNKEL (reference sequence). The CDR3 consists of 20 residues. The CDR3 here is CASSFGALLAGGPNYNEQFF. The CDR3 nucleotides are TGTGCCAGCAGCTTCGGAGCTTTACTAGCGGGGGGCCCGAACTACAATGAGCAGTTCTTC.

The chain links TRBV27 to TRBJ1-5, with a weak D call TRBD1 (6 bases). This CDR3 has 15 residues. Germline values: CDR1 MNHEY, CDR2 SMNVEV (reference sequence). Trimming pared 6 bases from V and 0 bases from J, leaving 12 bases between. CDR3: CASRARGYSNQPQHF. The CDR3 region has the DNA TGTGCCAGCAGGGCCAGGGGCTATAGCAATCAGCCCCAGCATTTT.

This clonotype was observed a few times. This chain joins TRBV7-9 and TRBJ1-2; the match to TRBD1 covers 7 bases. Germline assignment: CDR1 SEHNR and CDR2 FQNEAQ (reference sequence). The V gene end was trimmed by 5 bases and the J gene end by 1 base; junction bases not matched to a gene: 10. The CDR3 covers 16 residues. The CDR3 nucleotides are TGTGCCAGCAGCGGCCAGATGACAGGGCTTAACTATGGCTACACCTTC. Encoded protein: CASSGQMTGLNYGYTF. Supplemented by reference TRBV7-9 and TRBJ1-2, the full variable domain reads DTGVSQNPRHKITKRGQNVTFRCDPISEHNRLYWYRQTLGQGPEFLTYFQNEAQLEKSRLLSDRFSAERPKGSFSTLEIQRTEQGDSAMYLCASSGQMTGLNYGYTFGSGTRLTVV.

The gene calls are TRBV12-3 or TRBV12-4 and TRBJ1-2; TRBD1 matches at 7 bases. V trimming: 5 bases; J trimming: 4 bases; junction bases outside the gene matches: 4. The CDR3 extends over 13 amino acids. CDR3 region: CASSRTGRYGYTF. The CDR3 DNA sequence: TGTGCCAGCAGTCGGACAGGCCGCTATGGCTACACCTTC.